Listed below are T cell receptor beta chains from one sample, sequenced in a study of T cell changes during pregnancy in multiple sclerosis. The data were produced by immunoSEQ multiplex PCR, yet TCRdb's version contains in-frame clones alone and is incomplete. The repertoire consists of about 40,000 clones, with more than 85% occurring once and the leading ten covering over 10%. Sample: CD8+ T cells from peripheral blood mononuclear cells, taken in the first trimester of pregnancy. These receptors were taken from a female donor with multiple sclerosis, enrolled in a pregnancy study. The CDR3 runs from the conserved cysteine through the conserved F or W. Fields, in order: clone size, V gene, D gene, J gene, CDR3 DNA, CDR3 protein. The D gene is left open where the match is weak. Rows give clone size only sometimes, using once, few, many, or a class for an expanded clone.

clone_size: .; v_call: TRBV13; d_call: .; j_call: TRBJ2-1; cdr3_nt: TGTGCCAGCAGCTTAGGATTAGGGGAGGACAATGAGCAGTTCTTC; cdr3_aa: CASSLGLGEDNEQFF
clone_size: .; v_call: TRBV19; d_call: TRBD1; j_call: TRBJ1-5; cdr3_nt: TGTGCCAGTAGTTTGGACAGGGATAGCAATCAGCCCCAGCATTTT; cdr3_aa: CASSLDRDSNQPQHF
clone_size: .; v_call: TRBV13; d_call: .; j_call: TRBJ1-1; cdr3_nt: TGTGTCAGCAGCGGTGGGACAGAAGCTTTCTTT; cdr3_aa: CVSSGGTEAFF
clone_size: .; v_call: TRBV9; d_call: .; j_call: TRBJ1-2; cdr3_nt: TGTGCCAGCAGCCCTGGGGGGTTTGGCTACACCTTC; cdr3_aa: CASSPGGFGYTF
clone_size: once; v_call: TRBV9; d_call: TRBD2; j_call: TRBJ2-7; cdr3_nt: TGTGCCAGCAGCGAGGGGGGTAGCGGGGCCTACGAGCAGTACTTC; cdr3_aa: CASSEGGSGAYEQYF
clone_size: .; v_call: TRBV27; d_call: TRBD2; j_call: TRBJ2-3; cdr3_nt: TGTGCCAGTGGAGTTGTAGCGGGGGGACCAGATACGCAGTATTTT; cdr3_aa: CASGVVAGGPDTQYF
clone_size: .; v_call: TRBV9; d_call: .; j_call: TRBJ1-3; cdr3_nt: TGTGCCAGCAGCGCGGGGGGAGGAAACACCATATATTTT; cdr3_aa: CASSAGGGNTIYF
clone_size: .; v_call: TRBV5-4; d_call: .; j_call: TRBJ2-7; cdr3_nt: TGTGCCAGCAGCTTAGCGGACGAGCAGTACTTC; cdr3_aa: CASSLADEQYF
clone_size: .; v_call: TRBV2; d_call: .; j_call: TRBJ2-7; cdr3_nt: TGTGCCAGCAGTGAGTGGGGGCTAGCTTACGAGCAGTACTTC; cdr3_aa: CASSEWGLAYEQYF
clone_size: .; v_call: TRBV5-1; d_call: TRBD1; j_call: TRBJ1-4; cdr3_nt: TGCGCCAGCAGCTTGGTGGGACAGGGGACAACTAATGAAAAACTGTTTTTT; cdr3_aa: CASSLVGQGTTNEKLFF
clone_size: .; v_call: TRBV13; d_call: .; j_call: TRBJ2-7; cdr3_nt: TGTGCCAGCAGCCGGGGAGGCGCGGGGAGGTACGAGCAGTACTTC; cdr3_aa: CASSRGGAGRYEQYF
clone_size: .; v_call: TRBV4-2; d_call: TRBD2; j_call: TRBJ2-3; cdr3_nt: TGTGCCAGCAGCCAAGGACTAGCGGGGGGAGTAGATACGCAGTATTTT; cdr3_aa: CASSQGLAGGVDTQYF
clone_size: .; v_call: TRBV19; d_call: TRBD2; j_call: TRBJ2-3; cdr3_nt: TGTGCCAGTGCGGGAGCAGATTTGAGCACAGATACGCAGTATTTT; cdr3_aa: CASAGADLSTDTQYF
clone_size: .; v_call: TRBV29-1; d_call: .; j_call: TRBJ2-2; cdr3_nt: TGCAGCGTTGATGGGCACTCGAACACCGGGGAGCTGTTTTTT; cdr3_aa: CSVDGHSNTGELFF
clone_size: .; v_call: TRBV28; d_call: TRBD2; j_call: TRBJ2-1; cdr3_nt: TGTGCCAGCAGTTCCCCCGGGACTAGCATCGTCTCCTACAATGAGCAGTTCTTC; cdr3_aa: CASSSPGTSIVSYNEQFF
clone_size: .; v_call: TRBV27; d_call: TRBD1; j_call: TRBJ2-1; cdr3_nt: TGTGCCAGCAGTTTATTCGGACAGGGGACCAATGAGCAGTTCTTC; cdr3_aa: CASSLFGQGTNEQFF
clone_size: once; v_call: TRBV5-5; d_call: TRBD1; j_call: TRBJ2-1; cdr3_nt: TGTGCCAGCAGCTTGGGAGGGGGCTCAGTAGATGAGCAGTTCTTC; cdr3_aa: CASSLGGGSVDEQFF
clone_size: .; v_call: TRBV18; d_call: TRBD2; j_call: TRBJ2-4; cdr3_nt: TGTGCCAGCCGATTGTCGGGGGGGGCAGAAAACATTCAGTACTTC; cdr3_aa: CASRLSGGAENIQYF
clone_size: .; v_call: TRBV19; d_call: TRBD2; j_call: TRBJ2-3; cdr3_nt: TGTGCCAGCAACGCGGGGGTAGGCACAGATACGCAGTATTTT; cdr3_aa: CASNAGVGTDTQYF
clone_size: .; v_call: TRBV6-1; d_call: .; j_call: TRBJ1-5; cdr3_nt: TGTGCCAGCAGTGAGGCTCAGCCCCAGCATTTT; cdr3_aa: CASSEAQPQHF
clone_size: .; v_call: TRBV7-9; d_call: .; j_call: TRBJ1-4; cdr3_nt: TGTGCCAGCAGCCTCGGTGGGGGCAATGAAAAACTGTTTTTT; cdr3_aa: CASSLGGGNEKLFF
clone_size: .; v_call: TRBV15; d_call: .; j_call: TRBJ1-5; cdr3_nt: TGTGCCACCAGAATGGGAGTAGGGCAGCCCCAGCATTTT; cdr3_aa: CATRMGVGQPQHF
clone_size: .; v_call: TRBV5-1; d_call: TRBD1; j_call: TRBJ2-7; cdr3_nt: TGCGCCAGCAGCTTGGATACAGGGGGCGAGCAGTACTTC; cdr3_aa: CASSLDTGGEQYF
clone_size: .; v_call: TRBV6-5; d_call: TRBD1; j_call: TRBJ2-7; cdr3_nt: TGTGCCAGCAGCCTGGGACAGGGTTACGAGCAGTACTTC; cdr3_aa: CASSLGQGYEQYF
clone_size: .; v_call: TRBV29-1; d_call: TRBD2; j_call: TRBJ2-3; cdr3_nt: TGCAGCGTTGACGGGATGGCGGGGGGCTCAGATACGCAGTATTTT; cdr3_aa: CSVDGMAGGSDTQYF
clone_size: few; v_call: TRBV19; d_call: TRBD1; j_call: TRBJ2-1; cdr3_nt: TGTGCCAGTAGTATAGGAGGGACAGGGGATGAGCAGTTCTTC; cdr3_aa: CASSIGGTGDEQFF
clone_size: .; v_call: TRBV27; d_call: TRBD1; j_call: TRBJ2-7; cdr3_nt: TGTGCCAGCAGTTTATGGACAGGGGACGAGCAGTACTTC; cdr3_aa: CASSLWTGDEQYF
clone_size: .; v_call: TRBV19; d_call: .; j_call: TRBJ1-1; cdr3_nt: TGTGCCAGTAGTCCTCGACAGGCGAACACTGAAGCTTTCTTT; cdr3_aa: CASSPRQANTEAFF
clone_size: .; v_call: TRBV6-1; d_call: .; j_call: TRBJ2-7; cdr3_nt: TGTGCCAGCAAAAGCGGATCCTACGAGCAGTACTTC; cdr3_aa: CASKSGSYEQYF
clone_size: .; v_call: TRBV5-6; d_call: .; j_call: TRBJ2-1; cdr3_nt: TGTGCCAGCAACCCTAGCGTCGGCAGGGAGCAGTTCTTC; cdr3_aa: CASNPSVGREQFF
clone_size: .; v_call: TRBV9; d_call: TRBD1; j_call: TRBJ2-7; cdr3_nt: TGTGCCAGCAGCGTAGGCTCGACAGGGGGGTACGAGCAGTACTTC; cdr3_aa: CASSVGSTGGYEQYF
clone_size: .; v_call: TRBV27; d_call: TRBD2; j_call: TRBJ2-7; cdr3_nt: TGTGCCAGCAGTTTAGGGGCTAGCGGGACCTACGAGCAGTACTTC; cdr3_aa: CASSLGASGTYEQYF
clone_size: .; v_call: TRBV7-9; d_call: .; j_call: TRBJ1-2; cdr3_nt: TGTGCCAGCAGCTTAGACGGTGGGCGGGCCTACACCTTC; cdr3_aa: CASSLDGGRAYTF
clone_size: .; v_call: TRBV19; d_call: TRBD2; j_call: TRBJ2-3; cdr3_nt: TGTGCCAGTAGTCTTCTAGCGGGGGCGACTAGCACAGATACGCAGTATTTT; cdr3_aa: CASSLLAGATSTDTQYF
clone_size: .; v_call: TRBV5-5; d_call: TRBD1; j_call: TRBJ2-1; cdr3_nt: TGTGCCAGCAGCCAGGACAGGGGGCTCAACGAGCAGTTCTTC; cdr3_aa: CASSQDRGLNEQFF
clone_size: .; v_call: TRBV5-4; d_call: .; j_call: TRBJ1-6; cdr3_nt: TGTGCCAGCAGCTCGGACAGAGTGAAGTCACCCCTCCACTTT; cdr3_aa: CASSSDRVKSPLHF
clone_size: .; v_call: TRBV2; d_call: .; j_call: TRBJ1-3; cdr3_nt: TGTGCCAGCAAAGAGGGACACTCTGGAAACACCATATATTTT; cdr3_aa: CASKEGHSGNTIYF
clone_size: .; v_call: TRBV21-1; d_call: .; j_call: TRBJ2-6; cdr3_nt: TGTGCCAGCAGCAAAGAACATGGGACAGGGGTCAACGTCCTGACTTTC; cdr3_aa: CASSKEHGTGVNVLTF
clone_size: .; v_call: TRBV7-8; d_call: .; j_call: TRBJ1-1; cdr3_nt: TGTGCCAGCACCCCCGGGGGTGACACTGAAGCTTTCTTT; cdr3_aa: CASTPGGDTEAFF
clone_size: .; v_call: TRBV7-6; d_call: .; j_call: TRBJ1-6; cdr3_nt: TGTGCCAGCAGCCGAGACGGGGGGAGATCACCCCTCCACTTT; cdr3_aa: CASSRDGGRSPLHF
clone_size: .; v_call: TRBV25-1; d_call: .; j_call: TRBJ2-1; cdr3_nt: TGTGCCAGCAGTGCCCTTTATGAGCAGTTCTTC; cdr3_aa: CASSALYEQFF
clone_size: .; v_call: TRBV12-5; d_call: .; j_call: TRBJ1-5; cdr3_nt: TGTGCTAGTGGTTTGGGAGGACAGTATAGCAATCAGCCCCAGCATTTT; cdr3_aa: CASGLGGQYSNQPQHF
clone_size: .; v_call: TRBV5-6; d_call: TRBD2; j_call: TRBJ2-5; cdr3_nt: TGTGCCAGCAGCTTGGGGAGCGGGGGGGAGACCCAGTACTTC; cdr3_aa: CASSLGSGGETQYF
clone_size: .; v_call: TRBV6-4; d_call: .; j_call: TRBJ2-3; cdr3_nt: TGTGCCAGCAGTGACTCCGGGGGAAGCACAGATACGCAGTATTTT; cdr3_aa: CASSDSGGSTDTQYF
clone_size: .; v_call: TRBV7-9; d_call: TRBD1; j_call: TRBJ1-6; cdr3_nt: TGTGCCAGCAGCCCCCGGCAAGGGACAGGGGATAATTCACCCCTCCACTTT; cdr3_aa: CASSPRQGTGDNSPLHF
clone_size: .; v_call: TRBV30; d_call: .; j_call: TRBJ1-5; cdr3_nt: TGTGCCTGGAGTGTAGAGGTTAATCAGCCCCAGCATTTT; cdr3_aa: CAWSVEVNQPQHF
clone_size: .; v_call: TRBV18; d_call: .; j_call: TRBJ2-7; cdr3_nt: TGTGCCAGCTCATCAGGACAGTCCTACGAGCAGTACTTC; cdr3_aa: CASSSGQSYEQYF
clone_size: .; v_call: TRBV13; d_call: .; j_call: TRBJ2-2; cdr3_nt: TGTGCCAGCAGTCTAAACCCGGGGGAGAACACCGGGGAGCTGTTTTTT; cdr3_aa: CASSLNPGENTGELFF
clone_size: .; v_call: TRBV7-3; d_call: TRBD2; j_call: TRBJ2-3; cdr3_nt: TGTGCCAGCAGCCAGATAGCGGGGGCCCTCACAGATACGCAGTATTTT; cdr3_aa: CASSQIAGALTDTQYF
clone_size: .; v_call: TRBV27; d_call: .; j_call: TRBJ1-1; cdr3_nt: TGTGCCAGCAGTTTAGACAAGAACACTGAAGCTTTCTTT; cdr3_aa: CASSLDKNTEAFF
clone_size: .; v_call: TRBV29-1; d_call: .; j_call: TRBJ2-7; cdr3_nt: TGCAGCGTAGAGCTCTATATGGCGGCTCATTACGAGCAGTACTTC; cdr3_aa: CSVELYMAAHYEQYF
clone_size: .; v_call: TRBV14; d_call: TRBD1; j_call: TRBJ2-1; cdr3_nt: TGTGCCAGCAGCCAAGACGCCAGGGGGTATGAGCAGTTCTTC; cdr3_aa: CASSQDARGYEQFF